This TCR beta chain was sequenced in a study of regulatory T cells in long-lasting Graves disease. Time point: persistent/refractory GD, antithyroid drugs over 5 years with positive TRAb. PBMCs were the source of the RNA used for TCR sequencing. The germline V gene has CDR1 DFQATT and CDR2 SNEGSKA (reference sequence). Deletions cut 3 bases from V and 4 bases from J, with 6 bases between. The CDR3 loop spans 11 amino acids. Arm-PCR with iRepertoire HTBI primers amplified the CDR3 regions for these TCR beta libraries. In TCRdb, the multiplex PCR reads were re-called with MiXCR into one record per CDR3 protein. The repertoire has 400,000 to 600,000 distinct CDR3 sequences, about 22% of them found once; the top ten carry around 7%. This clonotype was seen repeatedly, ten times or more. As yet, its antigen is unknown. Study outcomes and limitations: Favored gene segments in persistent disease were TRBV28, TRBJ1-2 and TRBJ2-5.

This specimen was peripheral blood mononuclear cells (PBMCs), taken when the disease was refractory, from a patient treated with antithyroid drugs. The rearrangement joins TRBV20-1 to TRBJ2-5; D gene uncertain. This TCR came from a female donor with Graves disease. The CDR3 here is CSASGSETQYF. The CDR3 DNA reads TGCAGTGCTAGTGGGTCAGAGACCCAGTACTTC.